This T cell receptor (beta chain) was identified in a study of T cell changes during pregnancy in multiple sclerosis. The sample holds one count of this clone. Profiled with immunoSEQ multiplex PCR; TCRdb holds only in-frame clones, not every one. Of 60,000 to 75,000 clones in the sample, more than 90% were seen once. The receptor's source is a female donor with multiple sclerosis, enrolled in a pregnancy study. Here the sequenced sample was peripheral blood, taken in the second trimester of pregnancy.

CDR3 in amino acids: CAWSVGAGVTNEQFF. The DNA of the CDR3 is TGTGCCTGGAGTGTCGGGGCAGGGGTTACCAATGAGCAGTTCTTC. The V gene is TRBV30, the J gene TRBJ2-1, with D perhaps matching TRBD1 (6 bases). This CDR3 region has 15 residues. Trimming stripped 0 bases from V and 6 bases from J, with 15 bases between. Germline values: CDR1 GTSNPN, CDR2 SVGIG (reference sequence). Full variable domain (outside the CDR3, taken from reference TRBV30 and TRBJ2-1): SQTIHQWPATLVQPVGSPLSLECTVEGTSNPNLYWYRQAAGRGLQLLFYSVGIGQISSEVPQNLSASRPQDRQFILSSKKLLLSDSGFYLCAWSVGAGVTNEQFFGPGTRLTVL.